Shown below are 4 T cell receptor beta chains from a single sample sequenced in a study of blood T cell repertoires in COVID-19. Only in-frame clones appear in the TCRdb table, and some are missing; sequencing was by immunoSEQ multiplex PCR. The sample shows 350,000 or so clones, 88% of them seen only once. The sequencing input was peripheral blood. Source of these receptors: a woman aged 25 to 39 with COVID-19, enrolled during active disease.

This clone appeared a few times. The V call is TRBV28, the J call TRBJ1-5, with TRBD1 matching over 7 bases. V trimming: 6 bases; J trimming: 3 bases; junction bases outside the gene matches: 8. Germline-derived CDR1 and CDR2 are MDHEN and SYDVKM. The CDR3 runs to 15 residues. Here the CDR3 reads CASRPRQGFNQPQHF. In nucleotides, the CDR3 is TGTGCCAGCAGGCCGAGACAGGGTTTCAATCAGCCCCAGCATTTT.

The chain recombines TRBV25-1 with TRBJ1-2; 7 bases match TRBD1. V lost 2 bases and J lost 0; bases outside the gene matches: 3. Germline V CDR1 and CDR2: MGHDK, SYGVNS. The CDR3 is made up of 15 amino acids. The CDR3 protein is CASSETGAANYGYTF. The CDR3 DNA follows: TGTGCCAGCAGTGAAACAGGGGCAGCTAACTATGGCTACACCTTC.

This clone was counted a single time. The chain has TRBV2 and TRBJ2-5, with 13 bases identical to TRBD2. CDR3 size: 16 residues. V was clipped by 7 bases and J by 1 base; unmatched bases: 6. Germline V lookup: CDR1 SNHLY, CDR2 FYNNEI. The CDR3 coding sequence is TGTGCCAGCAAGGGTGGACTAGCGGGGGCCCAAGAGACCCAGTACTTC. The encoded protein is CASKGGLAGAQETQYF.

CDR3 nucleotide sequence: TGTGCCAGCAGCCCCAGGGTAGCCACTGAAGCTTTCTTT. Translated: CASSPRVATEAFF. The chain links TRBV3-1 (or the pseudogene TRBV3-2) to TRBJ1-1; D possibly corresponds to TRBD1 (5 bases). Germline CDR1 reads LGHDT; CDR2 reads YNNKEL (reference sequence). The CDR3 extends over 13 amino acids. Trimming removed 4 bases at V and 4 bases at J, with 10 bases between.